This entry is about one TCR beta chain. Its antigen is as yet unknown. This CDR3 contains 15 residues. Per the germline V gene, CDR1 is SEHNR and CDR2 is FQNEAQ (reference sequence). V lost 0 bases to trimming and J lost 0 bases, with 6 bases between them. These data originate in a study of Tregs in tolerant kidney transplant recipients. General study results and limits: Findings come from small patient numbers and require larger validation.

Assay: immunoSEQ multiplex PCR; the TCRdb copy retains only in-frame clones and omits some. This table holds 110,000 or so clones, 85% to 95% found once. The genes are TRBV7-9 and TRBJ1-3; a weak D match, TRBD1 (5 bases). The sample was CD4+ T cells from blood. The TCR was taken from a human donor in good health. The CDR3 sequence: CASSLAGVSGNTIYF. CDR3 coding DNA: TGTGCCAGCAGCTTAGCGGGGGTCTCTGGAAACACCATATATTTT.